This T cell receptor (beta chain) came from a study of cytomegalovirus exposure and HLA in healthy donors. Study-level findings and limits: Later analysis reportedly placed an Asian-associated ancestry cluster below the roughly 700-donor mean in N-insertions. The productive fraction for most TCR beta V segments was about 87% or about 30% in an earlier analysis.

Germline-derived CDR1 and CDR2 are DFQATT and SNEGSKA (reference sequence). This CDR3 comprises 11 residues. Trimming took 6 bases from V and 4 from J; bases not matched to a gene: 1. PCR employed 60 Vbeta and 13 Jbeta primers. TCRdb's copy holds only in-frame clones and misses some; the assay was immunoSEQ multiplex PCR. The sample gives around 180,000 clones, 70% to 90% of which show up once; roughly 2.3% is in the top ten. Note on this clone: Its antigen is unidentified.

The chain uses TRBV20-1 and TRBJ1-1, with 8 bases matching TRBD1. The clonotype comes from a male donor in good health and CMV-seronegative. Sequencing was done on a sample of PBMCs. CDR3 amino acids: CSATGGTEAFF. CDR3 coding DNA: TGCAGTGCAACAGGGGGCACTGAAGCTTTCTTT.